The text below deals with one T cell receptor (beta chain). The CDR3 totals 16 residues. The J segment lost 4 bases and the V segment lost 7 bases, leaving 12 bases of the junction unmatched. The germline gives CDR1 MDHEN, CDR2 SYDVKM. Original handling: Amplification of reference gene primers provided the estimated nucleated cell counts. Clones were read by immunoSEQ multiplex PCR, and TCRdb kept only the in-frame ones, dropping some. D and trimming were read from the DNA, whereas the V and J calls and clone size are those reported in that table. The sample consists of some 530,000 clones, 75% to 90% of them appearing once. These data belong to a study of blood T cell repertoires in COVID-19. Study information: Spain, Italy and the United States supplied samples that represented acute and convalescent COVID-19. T cells, B-cell-depleted T cells, or PBMCs provided the cDNA or gDNA that served as material.

This sequence was found in a human donor in a cohort sampled during active COVID-19. The chain has TRBV28 and TRBJ1-5; TRBD1 matches 8 bases. The sequencing sample was made of peripheral blood. This CDR3 reads CASNPPDRGSNQPQHF. In nucleotides, the CDR3 is TGTGCCAGCAACCCACCAGACAGGGGAAGTAATCAGCCCCAGCATTTT.